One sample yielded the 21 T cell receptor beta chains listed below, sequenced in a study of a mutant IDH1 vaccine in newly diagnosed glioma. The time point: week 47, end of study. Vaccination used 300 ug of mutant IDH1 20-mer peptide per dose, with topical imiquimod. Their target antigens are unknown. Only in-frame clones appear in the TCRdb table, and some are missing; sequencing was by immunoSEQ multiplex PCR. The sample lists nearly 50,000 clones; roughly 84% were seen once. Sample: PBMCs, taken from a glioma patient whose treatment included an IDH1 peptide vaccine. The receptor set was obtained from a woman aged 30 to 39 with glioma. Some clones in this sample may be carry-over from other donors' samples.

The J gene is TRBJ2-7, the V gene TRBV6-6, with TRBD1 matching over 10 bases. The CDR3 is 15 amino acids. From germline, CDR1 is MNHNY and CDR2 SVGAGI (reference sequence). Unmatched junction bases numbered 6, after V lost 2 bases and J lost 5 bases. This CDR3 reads CASSYLRDRGHEQYF. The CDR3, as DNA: TGTGCCAGCAGTTACCTAAGGGACAGGGGCCACGAGCAGTACTTC.

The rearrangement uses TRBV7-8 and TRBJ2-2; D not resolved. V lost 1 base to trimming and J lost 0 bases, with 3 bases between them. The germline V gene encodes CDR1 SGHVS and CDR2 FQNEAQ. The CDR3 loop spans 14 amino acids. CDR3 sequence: CASSLGSNTGELFF. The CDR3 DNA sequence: TGTGCCAGCAGCTTAGGGTCGAACACCGGGGAGCTGTTTTTT.

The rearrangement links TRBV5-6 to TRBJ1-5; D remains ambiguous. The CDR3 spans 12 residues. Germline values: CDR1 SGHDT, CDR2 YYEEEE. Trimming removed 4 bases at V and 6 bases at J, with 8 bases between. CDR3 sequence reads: CASSLYGQPQHF. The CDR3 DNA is TGTGCCAGCAGCCTGTACGGTCAGCCCCAGCATTTT.

CDR3: CASSVTSGSLNEQFF. The CDR3 DNA reads as TGTGCCAGTAGCGTGACTAGCGGGAGCCTCAATGAGCAGTTCTTC. The chain recombines TRBV19 with TRBJ2-1, with 12 positions matching TRBD2. V lost 6 bases to trimming and J lost 6 bases; unmatched junction nucleotides: 6. CDR3 length: 15 residues. Germline V lookup: CDR1 LNHDA, CDR2 SQIVND (reference sequence).

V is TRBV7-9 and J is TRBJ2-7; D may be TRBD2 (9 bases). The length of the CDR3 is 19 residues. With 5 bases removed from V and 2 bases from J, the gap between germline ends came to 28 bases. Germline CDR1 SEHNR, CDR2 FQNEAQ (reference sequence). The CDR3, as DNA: TGTGCCAGCAGCCCCGGGACAGGAGATCCTGGCGGGAGGGCCTACGAGCAGTACTTC. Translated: CASSPGTGDPGGRAYEQYF.

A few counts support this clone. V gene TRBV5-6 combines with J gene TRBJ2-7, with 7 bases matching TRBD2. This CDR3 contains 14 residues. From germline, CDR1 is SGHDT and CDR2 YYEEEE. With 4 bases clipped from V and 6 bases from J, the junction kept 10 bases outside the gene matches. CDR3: CASSPWGGRSEQYF. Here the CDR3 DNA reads TGTGCCAGCAGCCCCTGGGGGGGGAGAAGCGAGCAGTACTTC. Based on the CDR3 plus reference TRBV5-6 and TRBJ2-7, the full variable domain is DAGVTQSPTHLIKTRGQQVTLRCSPKSGHDTVSWYQQALGQGPQFIFQYYEEEERQRGNFPDRFSGHQFPNYSSELNVNALLLGDSALYLCASSPWGGRSEQYFGPGTRLTVT.

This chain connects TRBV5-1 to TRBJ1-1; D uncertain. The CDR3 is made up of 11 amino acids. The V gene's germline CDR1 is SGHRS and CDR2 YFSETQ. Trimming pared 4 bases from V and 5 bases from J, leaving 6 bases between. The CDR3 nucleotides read TGCGCCAGCAGCATGGGGACTGAAGCTTTCTTT. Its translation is CASSMGTEAFF.

DNA for the CDR3: TGTGCCAGTAGCCTGGACAGGGGGCTTGGAGGCTACACCTTC. As protein: CASSLDRGLGGYTF. This rearrangement joins TRBV19 to TRBJ1-2, with 11 bases matching TRBD1. J gave up 8 bases and V 6 bases, and 8 bases lay outside the gene matches. CDR1 LNHDA and CDR2 SQIVND come from the germline V gene (reference sequence). The CDR3 loop spans 14 amino acids.

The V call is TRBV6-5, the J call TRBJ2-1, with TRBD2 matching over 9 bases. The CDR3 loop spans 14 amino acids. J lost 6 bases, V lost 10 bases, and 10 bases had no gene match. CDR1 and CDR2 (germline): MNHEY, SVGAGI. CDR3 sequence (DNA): TGTGCCACCCGGCGGCTAGCGGGACCCAATGAGCAGTTCTTC. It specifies CATRRLAGPNEQFF.

CDR3 bases: TGTGCCAGCAGCCCTAGGTTCGGGAGCAATCAGCCCCAGCATTTT. Translation gives CASSPRFGSNQPQHF. The chain uses TRBV5-5 and TRBJ1-5; D is unclear. Deletions cut 4 bases from V and 1 base from J, with 12 bases between. CDR1 is SGHKS and CDR2 is YYEKEE in the germline V gene (reference sequence). There are 15 residues in the CDR3.

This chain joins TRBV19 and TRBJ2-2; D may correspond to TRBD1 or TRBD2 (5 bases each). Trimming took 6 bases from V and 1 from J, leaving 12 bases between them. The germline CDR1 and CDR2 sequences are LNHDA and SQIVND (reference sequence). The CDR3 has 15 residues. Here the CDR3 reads CASRPGRMNTGELFF. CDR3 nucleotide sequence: TGTGCCAGTAGACCGGGACGGATGAACACCGGGGAGCTGTTTTTT.

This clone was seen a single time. CDR3 sequence: CASSVGTRGWDEQFF. Written as DNA, the CDR3 is TGTGCCAGCAGCGTAGGTACTAGGGGGTGGGATGAGCAGTTCTTC. V and J are TRBV9 and TRBJ2-1; possible D gene TRBD1, 6 bases. CDR1 is SGDLS, CDR2 YYNGEE, per germline. V was shortened by 0 bases and J by 8 bases, with 15 bases between the two germline ends. The CDR3 runs to 15 residues.

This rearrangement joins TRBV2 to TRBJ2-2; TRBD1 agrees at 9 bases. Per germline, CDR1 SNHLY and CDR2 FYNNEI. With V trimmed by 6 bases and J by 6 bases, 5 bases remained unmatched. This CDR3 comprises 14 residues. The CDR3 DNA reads TGTGCCAGCAGGGGACAGGGTTCGGCCGGGGAGCTGTTTTTT. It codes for CASRGQGSAGELFF.

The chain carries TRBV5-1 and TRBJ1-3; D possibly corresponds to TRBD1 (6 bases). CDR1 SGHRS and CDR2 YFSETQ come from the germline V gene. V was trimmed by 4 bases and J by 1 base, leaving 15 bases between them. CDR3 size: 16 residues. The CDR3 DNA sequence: TGCGCCAGCAGCCCCGACGTAGGGGGATCTGGAAACACCATATATTTT. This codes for CASSPDVGGSGNTIYF.

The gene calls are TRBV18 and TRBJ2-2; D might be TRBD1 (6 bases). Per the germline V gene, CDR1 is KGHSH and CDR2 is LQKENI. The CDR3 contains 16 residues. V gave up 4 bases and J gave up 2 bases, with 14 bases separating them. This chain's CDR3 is CASSLLRDTNTGELFF. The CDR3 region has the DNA TGTGCCAGCTCACTGCTCCGGGACACCAACACCGGGGAGCTGTTTTTT.

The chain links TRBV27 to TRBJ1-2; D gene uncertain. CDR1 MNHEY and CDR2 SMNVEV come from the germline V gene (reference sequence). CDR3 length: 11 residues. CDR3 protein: CAWESYYGYTF. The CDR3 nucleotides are TGTGCTTGGGAGTCTTACTATGGCTACACCTTC.

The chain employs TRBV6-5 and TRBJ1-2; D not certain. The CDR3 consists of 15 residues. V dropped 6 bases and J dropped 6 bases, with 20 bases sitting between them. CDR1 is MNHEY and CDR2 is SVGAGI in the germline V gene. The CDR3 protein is CASSSSGFQENGYTF. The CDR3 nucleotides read TGTGCCAGCAGCTCATCGGGCTTCCAGGAAAATGGCTACACCTTC.

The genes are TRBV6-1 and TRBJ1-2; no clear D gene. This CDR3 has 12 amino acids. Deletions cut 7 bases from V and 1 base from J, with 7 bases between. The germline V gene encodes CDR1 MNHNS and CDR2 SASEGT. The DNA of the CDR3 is TGTGCCAGCATAAGCGTTAACTATGGCTACACCTTC. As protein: CASISVNYGYTF.

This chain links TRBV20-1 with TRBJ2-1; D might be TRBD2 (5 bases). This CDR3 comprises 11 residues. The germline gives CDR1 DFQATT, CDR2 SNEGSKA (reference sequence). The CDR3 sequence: CNPRRDNEQFF. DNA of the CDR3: TGCAACCCTCGGCGGGACAATGAGCAGTTCTTC.

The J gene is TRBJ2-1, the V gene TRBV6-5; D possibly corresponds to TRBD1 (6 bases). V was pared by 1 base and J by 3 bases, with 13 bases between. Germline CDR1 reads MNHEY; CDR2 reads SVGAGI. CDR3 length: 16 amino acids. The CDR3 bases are TGTGCCAGCAGTTACTTGGCAGGGGCTCTCTACAATGAGCAGTTCTTC. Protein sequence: CASSYLAGALYNEQFF.

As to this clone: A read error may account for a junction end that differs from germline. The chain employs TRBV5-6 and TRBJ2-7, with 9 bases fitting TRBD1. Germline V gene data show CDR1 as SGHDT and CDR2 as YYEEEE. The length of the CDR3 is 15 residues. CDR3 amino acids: CVSSRSGTGFGEQYF. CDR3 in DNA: TGTGTCAGCAGCCGGTCCGGGACAGGGTTCGGAGAGCAGTACTTC.